One and the same sample provided the 29 T cell receptor beta chains below, sequenced in a study of T-cell memory formation after mild COVID-19. TCRdb reprocessed the 5' RACE reads via MiXCR and lists one record per CDR3 protein. The repertoire holds roughly 610,000 distinct CDR3 sequences, with approximately 15% as singletons. Sequenced material: PBMCs or a T cell subset sorted from them (not recorded which). The receptor set was obtained from an adult woman who had mild COVID-19 (a few samples of this study predate the infection). Cell type and time point are not known.

V is TRBV20-1 and J is TRBJ2-3, with 7 bases lining up with TRBD1. Trimming cost V 5 bases and J 3 bases; bases outside gene matches: 5. Germline CDR1 and CDR2: DFQATT and SNEGSKA (reference sequence). The CDR3 covers 13 residues. The CDR3 protein is CSAGRQGTDTQYF. The CDR3 bases are TGCAGTGCTGGACGACAGGGAACAGATACGCAGTATTTT.

V usage is TRBV24-1 and J usage is TRBJ2-5; either TRBD1 or TRBD2 may fit D (5 bases each). This CDR3 contains 14 residues. From germline, CDR1 is KGHDR and CDR2 SFDVKD. V was shortened by 8 bases and J by 1 base, with 13 bases between the two germline ends. As DNA, the CDR3 is TGTGCCACCATTCCAGGGACGATCCAAGAGACCCAGTACTTC. Its protein is CATIPGTIQETQYF.

The rearrangement uses TRBV12-3 or TRBV12-4 and TRBJ2-7; TRBD1 matches 8 bases. The CDR3 runs to 16 residues. V lost 3 bases, J lost 0 bases, and 7 bases stayed unmatched. CDR3 amino acids: CASSLGDRSDSYEQYF. CDR3 bases: TGTGCCAGCAGTTTGGGGGACAGGTCAGACTCCTACGAGCAGTACTTC.

The chain links TRBV6-5 to TRBJ1-1; no clear D gene. CDR3 length: 14 residues. Trimming removed 1 base from V and 1 base from J, with 7 bases in between. The germline V gene encodes CDR1 MNHEY and CDR2 SVGAGI. CDR3 bases: TGTGCCAGCAGTTACTGGGCCGAGAACACTGAAGCTTTCTTT. Protein: CASSYWAENTEAFF.

The V call is TRBV2, the J call TRBJ2-2; 12 bases fit TRBD2. Germline V gene lookup returns CDR1 SNHLY and CDR2 FYNNEI. This CDR3 has 16 residues. The trim removed 2 bases at V and 9 bases at J, leaving 7 bases unmatched. CDR3 in amino acids: CASSESFWTSGRELFF. The DNA of the CDR3 is TGTGCCAGCAGTGAATCTTTCTGGACTAGCGGGAGGGAGCTGTTTTTT.

The chain has TRBV7-9 and TRBJ1-2; 7 nucleotides align to TRBD1. The CDR3 spans 15 residues. V was pared by 3 bases and J by 2 bases, with 6 bases of the junction left unmatched. Germline V lookup: CDR1 SEHNR, CDR2 FQNEAQ (reference sequence). This CDR3 is CASSLTPTGNYGYTF. The CDR3 nucleotides are TGTGCCAGCAGCTTGACGCCGACAGGGAACTATGGCTACACCTTC. The full variable domain, with the rest looked up from reference TRBV7-9 and TRBJ1-2, is DTGVSQNPRHKITKRGQNVTFRCDPISEHNRLYWYRQTLGQGPEFLTYFQNEAQLEKSRLLSDRFSAERPKGSFSTLEIQRTEQGDSAMYLCASSLTPTGNYGYTFGSGTRLTVV.

This clonotype was counted once. The genes are TRBV5-5 and TRBJ2-7; 7 nucleotides align to TRBD1. The CDR3 consists of 13 residues. Germline CDR1 and CDR2: SGHKS and YYEKEE (reference sequence). Trimming removed 4 bases from V and 3 bases from J; junction bases left unmatched: 4. CDR3: CASSKWDSYEQYF. The DNA for the CDR3 is TGTGCCAGCAGCAAATGGGACAGCTACGAGCAGTACTTC.

This clonotype occurred many times. This sequence joins TRBV7-2 and TRBJ2-3; maybe TRBD1 (6 bases). V was clipped by 5 bases and J by 5 bases, with 14 bases between them. CDR1 and CDR2 (germline): SGHTA, FQGNSA. The CDR3 is 14 residues long. The CDR3 coding sequence is TGTGCCAGCAGCCCGCTGGGGGCGGAAGATACGCAGTATTTT. Translation: CASSPLGAEDTQYF.

This clonotype was counted between two and nine times. The V and J genes are TRBV7-3 and TRBJ2-3; TRBD2 might be the D (7 bases). The CDR3 is made up of 15 amino acids. Germline V gives CDR1 SGHTA, CDR2 FQGTGA. Between the trimmed V and J ends, which lost 2 bases and 4 bases, there was a span of 13 bases. DNA for the CDR3: TGTGCCAGCAGCTTACACGGGGGGCCGGCAGATACGCAGTATTTT. The encoded protein is CASSLHGGPADTQYF.

The chain combines TRBV7-3 with TRBJ1-2; no clear D. This CDR3 contains 15 residues. Germline CDR1 is SGHTA and CDR2 is FQGTGA. V shed 1 base and J shed 7 bases, with 16 bases lying between them. The CDR3 loop is CASSLRAGVFSGYTF. In DNA form, the CDR3 reads TGTGCCAGCAGCTTAAGGGCAGGAGTTTTCTCTGGCTACACCTTC. Full variable domain (outside the CDR3, taken from reference TRBV7-3 and TRBJ1-2): GAGVSQTPSNKVTEKGKYVELRCDPISGHTALYWYRQSLGQGPEFLIYFQGTGAADDSGLPNDRFFAVRPEGSVSTLKIQRTERGDSAVYLCASSLRAGVFSGYTFGSGTRLTVV.

This clonotype turned up a few times. J is TRBJ2-1 and V is TRBV7-9; D gene unclear. Germline V gene lookup returns CDR1 SEHNR and CDR2 FQNEAQ (reference sequence). The CDR3 is made up of 14 amino acids. V was clipped by 7 bases and J by 0 bases, with 10 bases between them. This CDR3 is CASIQASSYNEQFF. The CDR3 nucleotides read TGTGCCAGCATCCAAGCGAGCTCCTACAATGAGCAGTTCTTC.

This clonotype has a handful of counts. V is TRBV12-3 or TRBV12-4 and J is TRBJ1-2; D call uncertain. The CDR3 runs 13 residues. Trimming removed 5 bases at V and 5 bases at J, with 12 bases between. The DNA for the CDR3 is TGTGCCAGCAGTGCATCTAGGGTTTATGGCTACACCTTC. This gives the protein CASSASRVYGYTF.

The gene calls are TRBV14 and TRBJ2-7; 7 bases line up with TRBD1. CDR3 length: 17 residues. The J segment lost 4 bases and the V segment lost 1 base, leaving 13 bases of the junction unmatched. Germline V gene data show CDR1 as SGHDN and CDR2 as FVKESK. The DNA for the CDR3 is TGTGCCAGCAGCCAAGGACTCCGGGACAGCCTGTCTTACGAGCAGTACTTC. It specifies CASSQGLRDSLSYEQYF.

The rearrangement links TRBV6-4 to TRBJ2-7; 11 bases map to TRBD2. The CDR3 contains 14 residues. With 7 bases clipped from V and 3 bases from J, the junction kept 5 bases outside the gene matches. Germline V gene data show CDR1 as MRHNA and CDR2 as SNTAGT. CDR3 bases: TGTGCCAGCACTGTACTAGCGGGAGTCTACGAGCAGTACTTC. Translated: CASTVLAGVYEQYF.

The chain uses TRBV5-1 and TRBJ1-1, with TRBD1 as a possible D gene (5 bases). The V and J ends lost 4 bases and 0 bases respectively, with 10 bases between them. This CDR3 is built from 14 residues. Germline CDR1 SGHRS, CDR2 YFSETQ. The CDR3 region is CASSVGRMNTEAFF. As DNA, the CDR3 is TGCGCCAGCAGCGTGGGACGGATGAACACTGAAGCTTTCTTT.

The chain couples TRBV6-5 to TRBJ1-2, with a tentative D call TRBD1 (5 bases). The germline gives CDR1 MNHEY, CDR2 SVGAGI. The CDR3 runs 13 residues. The V end lost 1 base, the J end lost 7 bases, and 10 bases lay between the germline ends. The CDR3 reads CASSYLGGGGYTF. DNA for the CDR3: TGTGCCAGCAGTTACTTGGGGGGAGGTGGCTACACCTTC.

The CDR3 nucleotides are TGTGCCAGCAGCGTAGCTGGGGCTAGCGGGGCCAGCTCCTACAATGAGCAGTTCTTC. This sequence encodes CASSVAGASGASSYNEQFF. V and J are TRBV9 and TRBJ2-1; 9 bases are a match to TRBD2. The germline gives CDR1 SGDLS, CDR2 YYNGEE. V shed 0 bases and J 0 bases; nucleotides not matched to a gene: 10. CDR3 length equals 19 residues.

In its sample, this clonotype was seen a few times. The chain carries TRBV29-1 and TRBJ2-1; perhaps TRBD1 as D (6 bases). This CDR3 spans 13 amino acids. The V gene lost 7 bases and the J gene lost 2 bases, with 12 bases spanning the gap. Germline V gene lookup returns CDR1 SQVTM and CDR2 ANQGSEA. CDR3 sequence (DNA): TGCAGCGGCTACAGGGTGCCCTACAATGAGCAGTTCTTC. It specifies CSGYRVPYNEQFF.

This chain uses TRBV12-3 or TRBV12-4 with TRBJ1-5; 8 bases match TRBD1. The V gene end was trimmed by 6 bases and the J gene end by 7 bases; junction bases not matched to a gene: 8. The CDR3 consists of 14 residues. The CDR3 loop is CASSRRQGLQPQHF. In DNA form, the CDR3 reads TGTGCCAGCAGCCGGAGACAGGGGCTCCAGCCCCAGCATTTT.

The table lists this clonotype with a few counts. This chain links TRBV5-1 with TRBJ2-7, with 8 bases lining up with TRBD2. Germline values: CDR1 SGHRS, CDR2 YFSETQ. The CDR3 runs 15 residues. The V gene end was trimmed by 4 bases and the J gene end by 2 bases; junction bases not matched to a gene: 8. The CDR3, as DNA: TGCGCCAGCAGCCCTGCCCGCGGGGGGCCCTACGAGCAGTACTTC. Translated, it gives CASSPARGGPYEQYF.

This sequence joins TRBV5-7 and TRBJ2-1; D is possibly TRBD2 (5 bases). TRBV5-7 has ORF status, its function being uncertain. The ends were cut back, 4 bases at V and 6 bases at J, with 17 bases in the middle. CDR3 length equals 15 residues. CDR3 nucleotide sequence: TGTGCCAGCAGCCCTACTAGGGAAGGCGGCAATGAGCAGTTCTTC. As protein: CASSPTREGGNEQFF.

This clonotype was observed a few times. The chain carries TRBV5-1 and TRBJ2-3; D might be TRBD2 (6 bases). Trimming stripped 2 bases from V and 1 base from J, with 17 bases between. Per germline, CDR1 SGHRS and CDR2 YFSETQ. The CDR3 extends over 17 amino acids. CDR3 region: CASSLLYGGTRTDTQYF. In DNA form, the CDR3 reads TGCGCCAGCAGCTTACTTTATGGGGGGACCCGCACAGATACGCAGTATTTT.

V is TRBV9 and J is TRBJ2-1; 9 nucleotides agree with TRBD1. This CDR3 has 18 amino acids. V gave up 0 bases and J gave up 1 base; unmatched junction bases: 8. Looked up from germline, CDR1 is SGDLS and CDR2 is YYNGEE. The CDR3 region has the DNA TGTGCCAGCAGCGTAGACGGGGGGACAGGGTTATCCTACAATGAGCAGTTCTTC. Translating it yields CASSVDGGTGLSYNEQFF.

Many counts were recorded for this clonotype. V gene TRBV12-3 or TRBV12-4 combines with J gene TRBJ2-1, with 13 bases fitting TRBD2. V shed 6 bases, J shed 2 bases, and the junction held 1 base outside the gene matches. The CDR3 spans 15 residues. This CDR3 reads CASRLAGGAYNEQFF. CDR3 in DNA: TGTGCCAGCAGACTAGCGGGGGGGGCCTACAATGAGCAGTTCTTC.

This clonotype was counted only a few times. The chain is built from TRBV12-3 or TRBV12-4 and TRBJ1-2, with 7 bases fitting TRBD1. The CDR3 extends over 13 amino acids. Trimming removed 7 bases from V and 6 bases from J; junction bases left unmatched: 8. CDR3 in DNA: TGTGCCAGCATTCTGACAGGGTCGAATGGCTACACCTTC. This translates into CASILTGSNGYTF.

A few counts support this clonotype. This chain uses TRBV29-1 with TRBJ2-3; 8 nucleotides line up with TRBD2. The CDR3 sequence is 16 residues long. Germline assignment: CDR1 SQVTM and CDR2 ANQGSEA. The ends lost 4 bases at V and 5 bases at J; junction bases unmatched: 14. The CDR3 spells CSVVSGRAGAGDTQYF. CDR3 DNA: TGCAGCGTTGTCTCGGGCCGAGCGGGAGCAGGAGATACGCAGTATTTT.

This chain links TRBV6-2 or TRBV6-3 with TRBJ2-2; 7 nucleotides line up with TRBD2. Germline V gene data show CDR1 as MNHEY and CDR2 as SVGEGT. V shed 2 bases and J 6 bases; nucleotides not matched to a gene: 6. The CDR3 has 15 amino acids. CDR3 DNA: TGTGCCAGCAGTTACACGGGGAGGGCTCCCGGGGAGCTGTTTTTT. As protein: CASSYTGRAPGELFF.

This rearrangement joins TRBV19 to TRBJ2-1, with 9 positions matching TRBD2. CDR1 and CDR2 from the germline V gene are LNHDA and SQIVND (reference sequence). The J segment lost 9 bases and the V segment lost 1 base, leaving 4 bases of the junction unmatched. The CDR3 runs 14 residues. The CDR3 spells CASSIVAGVGEQFF. The CDR3, as DNA: TGTGCCAGTAGTATAGTAGCGGGAGTGGGTGAGCAGTTCTTC.

This clonotype has more than one count but fewer than ten. CDR3 loop: CATSDLGPTMETQYF. The DNA for the CDR3 is TGTGCCACCAGTGATTTGGGGCCAACGATGGAGACCCAGTACTTC. The chain uses TRBV24-1 and TRBJ2-5; D is undetermined. V was cut by 0 bases and J by 5 bases, with 12 bases left in between. The CDR3 has 15 residues. Germline V CDR1 and CDR2: KGHDR, SFDVKD.